This T cell receptor (beta chain) was sequenced for a study of identical twins. V shed 4 bases and J 5 bases; nucleotides not matched to a gene: 2. Germline CDR1 reads MNHEY; CDR2 reads SMNVEV (reference sequence). There are 14 residues in the CDR3. Study-wide points: Partly confounded zero-insertion analyses could result from invariant MAIT and iNKT cells.

This clonotype was counted a few times. Its antigen is unknown. A single record per CDR3 protein comes from TCRdb applying MiXCR to the 5' RACE reads. The sample records 400,000 to 550,000 distinct CDR3 sequences, roughly an eighth being singletons. Another study also made use of these data, one on yellow fever vaccine responses in identical twins.

The specimen was CD4+ T cells sorted from blood. The chain recombines TRBV27 with TRBJ1-6; 7 bases align to TRBD1. This sequence was found in a woman aged 18-35 years in good health. The chain's CDR3 is CASSYQGDNSPLHF. In DNA form, the CDR3 reads TGTGCCAGCAGTTATCAGGGGGATAATTCACCCCTCCACTTT.